This record covers a single T cell receptor (beta chain). Its antigen is undetermined. This record comes from a study of type 1 regulatory T cells. Study details: T-allo10 is a Tr1-enriched, alloantigen-specific CD4 T cell product made in vitro.

One entry per CDR3 protein results from TCRdb running MiXCR on the reads. The sample lists 14,000 to 15,000 distinct CDR3 sequences, roughly 13% occurring once. This TCR derives from a human donor in good health. Sequenced input: cultured T cells, either the whole culture or a sorted T cell fraction (not recorded which).

The CDR3 loop reads CATSRDPGGSYEQYF. As DNA, the CDR3 is TGTGCCACCAGCAGAGACCCAGGGGGATCGTACGAGCAGTACTTC. This sequence joins TRBV15 and TRBJ2-7, with 7 bases matching TRBD1. The CDR3 length is 15 residues. Looked up from germline, CDR1 is LNHNV and CDR2 is YYDKDF (reference sequence). The V segment lost 0 bases and the J segment 4 bases; nucleotides outside the gene matches: 6.